The 9 T cell receptor beta chains below were found in one sample sequenced in a study of Graves' ophthalmopathy and Graves' hyperthyroidism. Using RNA transcripts, the TCR beta CDR3 regions were amplified. The workflow started with a first-round RT-PCR run with HTBI primers and then moved on to a second-round multiplex PCR. A single record per CDR3 protein comes from TCRdb applying MiXCR to the multiplex PCR reads. The sample shows about 1.1 million distinct CDR3 sequences, roughly 35% of them seen only once. Input material: peripheral blood or thyroid tissue (not recorded which). These TCRs come from an adult man with Graves' hyperthyroidism.

The V gene is TRBV4-1, the J gene TRBJ1-4; D possibly corresponds to TRBD1 (5 bases). V was clipped by 5 bases and J by 3 bases, with 19 bases between them. Germline CDR1 reads MGHRA; CDR2 reads YSYEKL. The CDR3 covers 17 residues. The CDR3 sequence is CASSNLRGSKANEKLFF. CDR3 DNA sequence: TGCGCCAGCAGCAATTTGAGGGGAAGTAAAGCTAATGAAAAACTGTTTTTT.

This clonotype was seen at least ten times. This rearrangement joins TRBV25-1 to TRBJ1-5, with TRBD1 as a possible D gene (6 bases). V lost 1 base to trimming and J lost 9 bases, with 13 bases between them. Germline V CDR1 and CDR2: MGHDK, SYGVNS. The CDR3 sequence is 14 residues long. CDR3 loop: CASSEWGDTGPQHF. The CDR3 DNA reads TGTGCCAGCAGTGAATGGGGGGACACTGGGCCCCAGCATTTT.

The rearrangement uses TRBV11-1 and TRBJ2-5; D possibly matches TRBD1 or TRBD2 (6 bases each). This CDR3 has 15 amino acids. V was cut by 5 bases and J by 5 bases, with 18 bases left in between. Looked up from germline, CDR1 is SGHAT and CDR2 is FQDESV (reference sequence). Here the CDR3 reads CASSPGGPRGETQYF. The CDR3 nucleotides are TGTGCCAGCAGCCCCGGGGGCCCAAGGGGGGAGACCCAGTACTTC.

CDR3 sequence: CASLLRTKEEKLFF. The CDR3 nucleotides are TGTGCCAGTCTACTACGGACGAAGGAAGAAAAACTGTTTTTT. The rearrangement joins TRBV6-6 to TRBJ1-4, with unresolved D. This CDR3 has 14 residues. The V gene's germline CDR1 is MNHNY and CDR2 SVGAGI (reference sequence). V was clipped by 9 bases and J by 8 bases, with 19 bases between them.

The table lists this clonotype with a few counts. The rearrangement joins TRBV12-3 or TRBV12-4 to TRBJ2-5; D is perhaps TRBD1 or TRBD2 (5 bases each). The CDR3 consists of 15 residues. The V end lost 6 bases, the J end lost 1 base, and 15 bases lay between the germline ends. For the CDR3, the DNA is TGTGCCAGCAGGACCTGGACGGGGACCCAAGAGACCCAGTACTTC. Encoded protein: CASRTWTGTQETQYF.

This chain joins TRBV9 and TRBJ2-7, with D unclear. The CDR3 totals 14 residues. Germline CDR1 and CDR2: SGDLS and YYNGEE. The germline V and J ends were trimmed by 0 bases and 0 bases, with 7 bases remaining between them. CDR3 residues: CASSVELSSYEQYF. As DNA, the CDR3 is TGTGCCAGCAGCGTAGAGCTTAGCTCCTACGAGCAGTACTTC.

This clonotype was seen at least ten times. This chain uses TRBV6-6 with TRBJ1-5; weak D call: TRBD1 (6 bases). The ends were cut back, 6 bases at V and 0 bases at J, with 15 bases in the middle. The CDR3 covers 16 residues. The germline gives CDR1 MNHNY, CDR2 SVGAGI (reference sequence). This CDR3 is CASRGRGDDSNQPQHF. CDR3 in DNA: TGTGCCAGCAGGGGCAGGGGAGACGATAGCAATCAGCCCCAGCATTTT.

This clonotype was counted ten times or more. The rearrangement uses TRBV25-1 and TRBJ2-7, with D possibly matching TRBD1 (6 bases). Germline V gene sequence: CDR1 MGHDK, CDR2 SYGVNS. V lost 8 bases and J 4 bases, leaving 12 bases between the germline ends. The CDR3 extends over 12 amino acids. The CDR3 nucleotides read TGTGCCAGCTCAAATAGGGGGTACGAGCAGTACTTC. Its protein is CASSNRGYEQYF.

The CDR3 reads CASKRPRSYEQYF. DNA for the CDR3: TGTGCCAGCAAGAGACCGAGGTCTTACGAGCAGTACTTC. The J gene is TRBJ2-5, the V gene TRBV7-9; D not certain. The last part of the DNA fits TRBJ2-7 better; the J call may be wrong. Germline V gives CDR1 SEHNR, CDR2 FQNEAQ (reference sequence). The CDR3 is 13 amino acids.